This TCR beta chain was retrieved from a study of CD8 T cells in ankylosing spondylitis. The germline V gene encodes CDR1 ENHRY and CDR2 SYGVKD. Unmatched junction bases numbered 12, after V lost 6 bases and J lost 9 bases. This CDR3 contains 16 residues. Regarding the study as a whole: Characteristic, it appeared, of ankylosing spondylitis blood was a TCR beta motif of about eight highly homologous variants.

TCRdb analysed the 5' RACE reads with MiXCR anew, one entry per CDR3 protein. The sample holds 450,000 to 550,000 distinct CDR3 sequences, approximately 5% seen once. This clonotype was found many times. The antigen is undetermined. The TCR sequence derives from a male donor with ankylosing spondylitis. The chain has TRBV10-3 and TRBJ2-2, with TRBD2 matching 11 bases. Input material: blood, either unsorted or a sorted T cell fraction (not recorded which). CDR3 in DNA: TGTGCCATCAGCGATCCAGGGACTAGCGGTGGCAGGGAGCTGTTTTTT. Translation gives CAISDPGTSGGRELFF.